The 30 T cell receptor beta chains below were found in one sample sequenced in a study of vaccination effects on CD4 cells after COVID-19. No antigen has been identified for these receptors. Before sequencing took place, the ViraFEST assay used viral peptide pools to expand antigen-specific CD4+ T cells. Cells that had been cultured for 10 days were the source of isolated CD4+ T cells. All study participants received two doses of BNT162b2 or mRNA-1273 vaccine. Only in-frame clones appear in the TCRdb table, and some are missing; sequencing was by immunoSEQ multiplex PCR. Seen here are approximately 30,000 clones, 80% to 90% observed once, and the top ten hold roughly 1.4%. The input for sequencing was CD4+ T cells from PBMCs cultured with HCoV-NL63 spike peptides, taken after COVID-19 vaccination. The origin of the receptors is a human donor who received a COVID-19 vaccine. Some clones in this sample may be carry-over from other donors' samples.

The CDR3 sequence is CASSYSVQPQHF. CDR3 bases: TGTGCCAGCAGTTATTCGGTTCAGCCCCAGCATTTT. The chain links TRBV6-2 or TRBV6-3 to TRBJ1-5; unclear D gene. Germline CDR1 and CDR2: MNHEY and SVGEGT. Trimming took off 3 bases at V and 6 bases at J, with 6 bases between the two ends. The CDR3 length is 12 residues.

This clone came up a few times. This chain connects TRBV5-1 to TRBJ2-3, with 13 bases matching TRBD2. Germline loops: CDR1 SGHRS, CDR2 YFSETQ. V shed 2 bases, J shed 5 bases, and the junction held 5 bases outside the gene matches. This CDR3 spans 16 amino acids. The CDR3: CASSLTSGGVEDTQYF. The CDR3 nucleotides are TGCGCCAGCAGCTTAACTAGCGGGGGGGTTGAAGATACGCAGTATTTT.

This clone showed up just once. The gene calls are TRBV9 and TRBJ2-3; D gene uncertain. The CDR3 totals 12 residues. Per germline, CDR1 SGDLS and CDR2 YYNGEE. With 2 bases removed from V and 4 bases from J, the gap between germline ends came to 5 bases. The CDR3: CASSVSSDTQYF. CDR3 coding DNA: TGTGCCAGCAGCGTCTCTTCAGATACGCAGTATTTT.

The chain combines TRBV5-4 with TRBJ1-1, with TRBD1 matching over 7 bases. V was pared by 3 bases and J by 2 bases, with 7 bases of the junction left unmatched. This CDR3 has 15 residues. Per the germline V gene, CDR1 is SGHNT and CDR2 is YYREEE (reference sequence). CDR3 sequence reads: CASSYPGTANTEAFF. The CDR3 region has the DNA TGTGCCAGCAGCTACCCCGGGACAGCTAACACTGAAGCTTTCTTT.

The chain is built from TRBV24-1 and TRBJ2-5; 9 bases match TRBD1. V gave up 3 bases and J gave up 4 bases; unmatched junction bases: 11. Germline V CDR1 and CDR2: KGHDR, SFDVKD. This CDR3 comprises 17 residues. The CDR3 is CATSDSSPGQGGETQYF. CDR3 coding DNA: TGTGCCACCAGTGATAGCTCTCCGGGACAGGGAGGAGAGACCCAGTACTTC.

V gene TRBV11-2 combines with J gene TRBJ2-1; D could derive from TRBD1 or TRBD2 (5 bases each). Germline V lookup: CDR1 SGHAT, CDR2 FQNNGV. This CDR3 contains 14 residues. V lost 4 bases, J lost 4 bases, and 11 bases lay in between. The CDR3 region has the DNA TGTGCCAGCAGCTCGGGACGCCTATACAATGAGCAGTTCTTC. Its translation: CASSSGRLYNEQFF.

The V call is TRBV18, the J call TRBJ1-1; possible D gene TRBD1, 5 bases. The CDR3 length is 20 residues. V dropped 5 bases and J dropped 2 bases, with 30 bases sitting between them. The germline gives CDR1 KGHSH, CDR2 LQKENI. The CDR3 DNA follows: TGTGCCAGCTCAACTCACGCACCCGGGACGGTCCTTGGGGTTAACACTGAAGCTTTCTTT. Residues: CASSTHAPGTVLGVNTEAFF.

The CDR3 coding sequence is TGCGCCAGCAGCCAAGATAACGGAAACTATGGCTACACCTTC. Amino acids: CASSQDNGNYGYTF. The chain combines TRBV4-1 with TRBJ1-2; D remains ambiguous. Germline loops: CDR1 MGHRA, CDR2 YSYEKL. The CDR3 extends over 14 amino acids. Between the trimmed V and J ends, which lost 0 bases and 2 bases, there was a span of 7 bases.

The chain has TRBV19 and TRBJ1-6; TRBD1 aligns across 7 bases. The CDR3 contains 14 residues. Germline assignment: CDR1 LNHDA and CDR2 SQIVND (reference sequence). The J segment lost 7 bases and the V segment lost 5 bases, leaving 5 bases of the junction unmatched. CDR3 loop: CASSRGQSNSPLHF. DNA of the CDR3: TGTGCCAGTAGTCGGGGACAGTCCAATTCACCCCTCCACTTT.

The V call is TRBV19, the J call TRBJ2-5, with 11 bases lining up with TRBD2. CDR3 size: 19 residues. Per germline, CDR1 LNHDA and CDR2 SQIVND (reference sequence). Trimming removed 3 bases from V and 5 bases from J; junction bases left unmatched: 17. This CDR3 is CASSITGGIAGGRWETQYF. DNA of the CDR3: TGTGCCAGTAGTATTACGGGAGGGATAGCGGGGGGGCGTTGGGAGACCCAGTACTTC.

This clone came up once. This chain uses TRBV2 with TRBJ1-5; D not resolved. Looked up from germline, CDR1 is SNHLY and CDR2 is FYNNEI. The V gene lost 6 bases and the J gene lost 2 bases, with 14 bases spanning the gap. The CDR3 extends over 15 amino acids. Here the CDR3 reads CASSGQPAGNQPQHF. The CDR3 DNA reads as TGTGCCAGCAGCGGTCAGCCGGCGGGCAATCAGCCCCAGCATTTT.

The V gene is TRBV5-1, the J gene TRBJ2-5; 7 bases line up with TRBD2. From germline, CDR1 is SGHRS and CDR2 YFSETQ. The trim removed 2 bases at V and 2 bases at J, leaving 3 bases unmatched. This CDR3 comprises 14 residues. The CDR3 spells CASSFQGGQETQYF. The CDR3 DNA reads as TGCGCCAGCAGCTTCCAGGGAGGGCAAGAGACCCAGTACTTC.

This sequence joins TRBV5-1 and TRBJ1-1, with 9 bases identical to TRBD1. This CDR3 comprises 16 residues. The ends lost 2 bases at V and 4 bases at J; junction bases unmatched: 9. Per germline, CDR1 SGHRS and CDR2 YFSETQ. The CDR3: CASSFRQGGLTTEAFF. The CDR3 nucleotides are TGCGCCAGCAGCTTCCGACAGGGGGGACTTACCACTGAAGCTTTCTTT.

This clone was observed a few times. The CDR3 region has the DNA TGTGCCAGCAGTGTGGGGTATTCACCCCTCCACTTT. It is translated as CASSVGYSPLHF. The V gene is TRBV25-1, the J gene TRBJ1-6, with unresolved D. Between the trimmed V and J ends, which lost 4 bases and 8 bases, there was a span of 6 bases. In germline, CDR1 is MGHDK, CDR2 SYGVNS. The CDR3 has 12 residues.

The chain has TRBV10-1 and TRBJ1-1; D ambiguous. Germline loops: CDR1 WNHNN, CDR2 SYGVQD (reference sequence). Trimming pared 0 bases from V and 4 bases from J, leaving 9 bases between. This CDR3 has 14 residues. DNA of the CDR3: TGCGCCAGCAGTGAGTCGGGTCTCAGCACTGAAGCTTTCTTT. Translating it yields CASSESGLSTEAFF.

The chain is built from TRBV18 and TRBJ2-3; 9 bases fit TRBD2. The CDR3 totals 16 residues. V lost 1 base, J lost 6 bases, and 8 bases stayed unmatched. CDR1 is KGHSH, CDR2 LQKENI, per germline. The CDR3 loop is CASSPRPAGGGDTQYF. The CDR3 nucleotides read TGTGCCAGCTCACCACGGCCAGCGGGGGGCGGGGATACGCAGTATTTT.

The genes are TRBV15 and TRBJ2-5; D is unclear. The CDR3 has 11 residues. The germline V gene encodes CDR1 LNHNV and CDR2 YYDKDF (reference sequence). The V gene lost 0 bases and the J gene lost 9 bases, with 5 bases spanning the gap. This chain's CDR3 is CATSRDGPQYF. The CDR3 bases are TGTGCCACCAGCAGAGATGGGCCCCAGTACTTC.

The chain couples TRBV24-1 to TRBJ1-2; 7 bases match TRBD1. With 2 bases clipped from V and 6 bases from J, the junction kept 5 bases outside the gene matches. Germline V CDR1 and CDR2: KGHDR, SFDVKD. This CDR3 has 14 amino acids. The CDR3 protein is CATSDSGTVDGYTF. DNA for the CDR3: TGTGCCACCAGTGATTCCGGGACAGTTGATGGCTACACCTTC.

The chain is built from TRBV7-3 and TRBJ2-6; D not certain. Per the germline V gene, CDR1 is SGHTA and CDR2 is FQGTGA. This CDR3 region has 16 residues. Deletions cut 2 bases from V and 2 bases from J, with 10 bases between. The CDR3 here is CASSLGSLAGANVLTF. The CDR3 bases are TGTGCCAGCAGCTTAGGCAGTTTAGCTGGGGCCAACGTCCTGACTTTC.

This clone has a handful of counts. The chain employs TRBV4-2 and TRBJ2-3; unclear D gene. This CDR3 region has 14 residues. Trimming took 0 bases from V and 4 from J, leaving 8 bases between them. The germline gives CDR1 LGHNA, CDR2 YNFKEQ. This chain's CDR3 is CASSQDLGPDTQYF. The CDR3 DNA reads TGTGCCAGCAGCCAAGATCTCGGGCCAGATACGCAGTATTTT.

The chain is built from TRBV18 and TRBJ1-1, with 7 bases identical to TRBD1. CDR1 and CDR2 (germline): KGHSH, LQKENI. This CDR3 is 16 amino acids long. Trimming at V came to 3 bases and at J to 3 bases, leaving 10 bases not matched to a gene. CDR3 loop: CASSPISGTEYTEAFF. As DNA, the CDR3 is TGTGCCAGCTCACCGATCTCCGGGACAGAATACACTGAAGCTTTCTTT. Full variable domain (missing parts from reference TRBV18 and TRBJ1-1): NAGVMQNPRHLVRRRGQEARLRCSPMKGHSHVYWYRQLPEEGLKFMVYLQKENIIDESGMPKERFSAEFPKEGPSILRIQQVVRGDSAAYFCASSPISGTEYTEAFFGQGTRLTVV.

The genes are TRBV5-1 and TRBJ1-2, with D unresolved. Germline V gene sequence: CDR1 SGHRS, CDR2 YFSETQ. The CDR3 has 15 residues. The ends were cut back, 0 bases at V and 2 bases at J, with 11 bases in the middle. DNA of the CDR3: TGCGCCAGCAGCTTGGTCGTAGGGCAGAACTATGGCTACACCTTC. As protein: CASSLVVGQNYGYTF.

This chain uses TRBV19 with TRBJ2-7, with D possibly being TRBD1 (6 bases). Germline-derived CDR1 and CDR2 are LNHDA and SQIVND (reference sequence). The CDR3 has 13 residues. V lost 5 bases to trimming and J lost 3 bases, with 11 bases between them. This CDR3 is CASSRGRGYEQYV. CDR3 DNA: TGTGCCAGTAGTCGTGGCAGGGGCTACGAGCAGTACGTC.

The V call is TRBV11-2, the J call TRBJ2-7; 9 bases match TRBD1. V was pared by 5 bases and J by 3 bases, with 20 bases of the junction left unmatched. Germline CDR1 reads SGHAT; CDR2 reads FQNNGV. The CDR3 has 19 amino acids. The CDR3 loop is CASSPGPGQGLGPDYEQYV. DNA for the CDR3: TGTGCCAGCAGCCCCGGACCGGGACAGGGTTTGGGGCCCGACTACGAGCAGTACGTC.

The J gene is TRBJ1-4, the V gene TRBV19; 7 bases align to TRBD1. V shed 6 bases and J 1 base; nucleotides not matched to a gene: 8. Germline CDR1 and CDR2: LNHDA and SQIVND (reference sequence). This CDR3 spans 16 amino acids. The CDR3 DNA follows: TGTGCCAGTAGGGAGCCACCAGGGGGAACTAATGAAAAACTGTTTTTT. Translation gives CASREPPGGTNEKLFF.

The V and J genes are TRBV28 and TRBJ1-4; D is perhaps TRBD1 (5 bases). V lost 7 bases, J lost 12 bases, and 18 bases lay in between. CDR1 is MDHEN, CDR2 SYDVKM, per germline. The CDR3 has 13 residues. The CDR3 loop reads CASTLPGRRELFF. The DNA of the CDR3 is TGTGCCAGCACCCTCCCAGGGAGAAGGGAACTGTTTTTT.

V gene TRBV7-3 combines with J gene TRBJ1-6; 7 bases are a match to TRBD1. The germline V gene has CDR1 SGHTA and CDR2 FQGTGA. Trimming removed 4 bases from V and 8 bases from J; junction bases left unmatched: 5. The CDR3 sequence is 14 residues long. The CDR3 DNA sequence: TGTGCCAGCAGCTCAACAGGGGTCGATTCACCCCTCCACTTT. Its protein is CASSSTGVDSPLHF.

This rearrangement joins TRBV19 to TRBJ1-1; D is undetermined. The CDR3 consists of 15 residues. The V and J ends lost 3 bases and 4 bases respectively, with 15 bases between them. The germline V gene has CDR1 LNHDA and CDR2 SQIVND (reference sequence). The CDR3 DNA reads as TGTGCCAGTAGTATTCCGGGCCCGGAGGGCACTGAAGCTTTCTTT. This codes for CASSIPGPEGTEAFF.

The J gene is TRBJ2-2, the V gene TRBV5-1; 11 nucleotides line up with TRBD2. V lost 3 bases to trimming and J lost 6 bases; unmatched junction nucleotides: 13. The CDR3 has 18 residues. Germline CDR1 SGHRS, CDR2 YFSETQ. The CDR3 region has the DNA TGCGCCAGCAGCTGGGCACTTACTAGCGGGGGTGATCCCGGGGAGCTGTTTTTT. Residues: CASSWALTSGGDPGELFF.

The V and J genes are TRBV30 and TRBJ2-1; 11 bases align to TRBD1. The germline gives CDR1 GTSNPN, CDR2 SVGIG (reference sequence). The CDR3 totals 15 residues. The junction had 6 bases not matched to a gene; V was cut back by 2 bases and J by 6 bases. For the CDR3, the DNA is TGTGCCTGGAGTACACAAGGGACAGGGGGCAATGAGCAGTTCTTC. Translation: CAWSTQGTGGNEQFF.